What follows are 14 T cell receptor beta chains derived from one specimen sequenced in a study of molecular identifiers for immune sequencing clone quantification. TCRdb re-derived calls from the PCR reads in MiXCR, one entry per CDR3 protein. The sample lists about 640,000 distinct CDR3 sequences; 15% to 20% were seen once. Sequencing was done on a sample of naive CD8+ T cells from blood, with Jurkat cell RNA spiked in. The subset here: FACS-sorted CD8+CD4-CCR7+CD45RA+ naive T cells. The receptors stem from a human donor in good health. Some libraries in this study had Jurkat cell RNA spiked in.

This chain connects TRBV27 to TRBJ2-7, with D tentatively TRBD1 or TRBD2 (5 bases each). This CDR3 is 15 amino acids long. In germline, CDR1 is MNHEY, CDR2 SMNVEV (reference sequence). V was pared by 3 bases and J by 4 bases, with 16 bases between. In DNA form, the CDR3 reads TGTGCCAGCAGTTTTGGGACCCCATCCCCTTACGAGCAGTACTTC. It translates to CASSFGTPSPYEQYF.

The rearrangement links TRBV24-1 to TRBJ2-5, with 10 bases lining up with TRBD1. Germline CDR1 reads KGHDR; CDR2 reads SFDVKD. The ends lost 9 bases at V and 4 bases at J; junction bases unmatched: 7. The CDR3 extends over 14 amino acids. The CDR3: CATGPGQGGETQYF. The DNA for the CDR3 is TGTGCCACCGGTCCCGGACAGGGGGGAGAGACCCAGTACTTC.

A remark on this clonotype: Possible read error: a much larger clone is one base away. The rearrangement links TRBV10-3 to TRBJ2-5, with D possibly matching TRBD2 (5 bases). Trimming left V 7 bases short and J 3 bases short, with 15 bases between. The germline CDR1 and CDR2 sequences are ENHRY and SYGVKD. The CDR3 totals 14 residues. The CDR3 here is CAINDTGIKETQYF. The DNA of the CDR3 is TGTGCCATCAATGACACCGGGATCAAAGAGACCCAGTACTTC.

In regard to this clonotype: This clone may be a read error of a much larger clone one base away. The chain carries TRBV13 and TRBJ2-7; 9 bases line up with TRBD1. The J segment lost 8 bases and the V segment lost 4 bases, leaving 12 bases of the junction unmatched. This CDR3 is built from 15 residues. Germline CDR1 reads PRHDT; CDR2 reads FYEKMQ (reference sequence). The CDR3 reads CASSSSDRGPAQQYF. CDR3 coding DNA: TGTGCCAGCAGCTCGTCGGACAGGGGCCCGGCTCAGCAGTACTTC.

This clonotype is a singleton in its sample. A much larger clonotype is one base distant, so this may be a read error. The chain joins TRBV6-2 or TRBV6-3 to TRBJ2-1, with 7 bases that match TRBD1. The CDR3 is made up of 14 amino acids. Germline CDR1 reads MNHEY; CDR2 reads SVGEGT. After removal of 6 bases from V and 2 bases from J, the junction contained 4 bases not matched to a gene. The CDR3 sequence is CASSWDSPYNEQFF. DNA for the CDR3: TGTGCCAGCAGCTGGGACAGCCCCTACAATGAGCAGTTCTTC.

This clonotype was picked up many times. V is TRBV14 and J is TRBJ2-6; tentatively, D is TRBD1 (6 bases). The CDR3 runs to 18 residues. Germline CDR1 SGHDN, CDR2 FVKESK. Trimming removed 2 bases from V and 0 bases from J, with 14 bases in between. CDR3 sequence reads: CASSQLMGHLSGANVLTF. In DNA, the CDR3 is TGTGCCAGCAGCCAACTGATGGGACACCTCTCTGGGGCCAACGTCCTGACTTTC.

The sample holds many counts of this clonotype. The chain recombines TRBV29-1 with TRBJ2-7; 8 bases are shared with TRBD2. Germline CDR1 reads SQVTM; CDR2 reads ANQGSEA. CDR3 length: 14 residues. With 3 bases clipped from V and 7 bases from J, the junction kept 11 bases outside the gene matches. CDR3 protein: CSVDPGGPFGEQYF. CDR3 bases: TGCAGCGTTGATCCGGGAGGGCCGTTTGGTGAGCAGTACTTC.

This clonotype occurred many times. The chain uses TRBV2 and TRBJ1-1; D perhaps matches TRBD1 (5 bases). Germline V lookup: CDR1 SNHLY, CDR2 FYNNEI. The ends were cut back, 0 bases at V and 6 bases at J, with 11 bases in the middle. The CDR3 extends over 14 amino acids. The DNA for the CDR3 is TGTGCCAGCAGTGAAGCGCCCGGGGGTCCTGAAGCTTTCTTT. Protein product: CASSEAPGGPEAFF.

The rearrangement links TRBV18 to TRBJ2-5; D unresolved. V lost 2 bases to trimming and J lost 0 bases, with 10 bases between them. Germline CDR1 reads KGHSH; CDR2 reads LQKENI. This CDR3 comprises 15 residues. CDR3 sequence: CASSPGDGYQETQYF. The CDR3 coding sequence is TGTGCCAGCTCACCAGGTGACGGCTACCAAGAGACCCAGTACTTC.

This clonotype was seen repeatedly, ten times or more. The V and J genes are TRBV19 and TRBJ2-7, with TRBD2 as a possible D gene (6 bases). CDR3 size: 13 residues. V lost 3 bases and J 9 bases, leaving 15 bases between the germline ends. CDR1 and CDR2 (germline): LNHDA, SQIVND (reference sequence). CDR3 region: CASSMASGVPQYF. DNA of the CDR3: TGTGCCAGTAGTATGGCTTCGGGGGTTCCGCAGTACTTC. The full variable domain, its missing parts supplied by reference TRBV19 and TRBJ2-7, is DGGITQSPKYLFRKEGQNVTLSCEQNLNHDAMYWYRQDPGQGLRLIYYSQIVNDFQKGDIAEGYSVSREKKESFPLTVTSAQKNPTAFYLCASSMASGVPQYFGPGTRLTVT.

This clonotype occurred many times. The chain recombines TRBV2 with TRBJ2-1; D is ambiguous. Germline CDR1 SNHLY, CDR2 FYNNEI. The CDR3 loop spans 11 amino acids. With 6 bases removed from V and 9 bases from J, the gap between germline ends came to 9 bases. CDR3 residues: CASRTDGEQFF. Written as DNA, the CDR3 is TGTGCCAGCAGGACCGACGGTGAGCAGTTCTTC.

Note on this clonotype: A much more abundant neighbour one base away suggests this may be a read error. This is likely a read error, given that the CDR3 carries no conserved phenylalanine or tryptophan at its end. The chain links TRBV28 to TRBJ1-2, with D unresolved. Trimming removed 5 bases at V and 4 bases at J, with 17 bases between. Germline CDR1 reads MDHEN; CDR2 reads SYDVKM. The CDR3 is made up of 15 amino acids. CDR3 bases: TGTGCCAGCAGTGGTGCCTCCCTTCTAATCTATGGCTACACCCTC. It codes for CASSGASLLIYGYTL.

In its sample, this clonotype was seen many times. CDR3 DNA: TGTGCCAGCAGTTACCCCAGTTCTGGGGCCAACGTCCTGACTTTC. Protein product: CASSYPSSGANVLTF. This chain uses TRBV6-5 with TRBJ2-6; D unresolved. The V gene lost 2 bases and the J gene lost 1 base, with 6 bases spanning the gap. CDR3 length equals 15 residues. CDR1 and CDR2 from the germline V gene are MNHEY and SVGAGI.

This clonotype was seen at least ten times. The chain couples TRBV7-9 to TRBJ1-1; the D gene is possibly TRBD1 (5 bases). CDR1 is SEHNR and CDR2 is FQNEAQ in the germline V gene (reference sequence). With 5 bases removed from V and 4 bases from J, the gap between germline ends came to 11 bases. The CDR3 runs 13 residues. The CDR3 DNA reads TGTGCCAGCAGCCGGGGACTAGGCACTGAAGCTTTCTTT. Translation gives CASSRGLGTEAFF.